The entry below describes one TCR beta chain. Recruited during active infection, patients (from Seattle) were subsequently followed longitudinally. Only in-frame clones appear in the TCRdb table, and some are missing; sequencing was by immunoSEQ multiplex PCR. Of fewer than 30,000 clones listed, roughly 88% are singletons. This entry comes from a study of blood T cell repertoires in COVID-19. On the study more broadly: The samples span acute and convalescent COVID-19 from the United States, Italy and Spain.

Germline CDR1 is MNHEY and CDR2 is SVGAGI. Trimming took 10 bases from V and 5 from J, leaving 18 bases between them. This CDR3 is built from 14 residues. The chain is built from TRBV6-5 and TRBJ1-5; D possibly corresponds to TRBD1 (5 bases). The sequencing sample was made of peripheral blood. The TCR comes from a woman of 80 years or more with COVID-19, enrolled during active disease. CDR3 region: CAISTVASDQPQHF. The CDR3 DNA is TGTGCCATCTCGACAGTGGCCAGCGATCAGCCCCAGCATTTT.